The T cell receptor (beta chain) under discussion was sequenced for a study of technical replicates of blood from a few donors. The V gene's germline CDR1 is LGHNA and CDR2 YNFKEQ. The V and J ends lost 2 bases and 2 bases, in that order; junction bases with no gene match: 5. This CDR3 contains 15 residues. TCRdb's copy holds only in-frame clones and misses some; the assay was immunoSEQ multiplex PCR. The sample lists more than 65,000 clones, roughly 89% occurring once. The chain links TRBV4-2 to TRBJ2-7, with 8 bases identical to TRBD1. The sequence came from a human donor in good health. The source material was T cells isolated from PBMCs. CDR3 loop: CASSQSGGDAYEQYF. In nucleotides, the CDR3 is TGTGCCAGCAGCCAATCAGGGGGCGACGCCTACGAGCAGTACTTC.